This T cell receptor beta chain is drawn from a study of OX40 agonist ivuxolimab in advanced cancers. Study-level results: There were, on average, more expanded clones in CD8+ T cells than in CD4+. Certain nonresponders additionally had low normalized T-cell clonal expansion. At 0.1 to 3.0 mg/kg, clonal expansion of CD4+ and CD8+ blood T cells had occurred by week 6.

Patients had blood sampled at baseline and again on cycle 4 day 1 and cycle 7 day 1. As concerns this clone: Its cognate antigen is unknown.

Assay: immunoSEQ multiplex PCR; the TCRdb copy retains only in-frame clones and omits some. Of 44,000 or so clones listed, less than 85% are singletons. V dropped 4 bases and J dropped 4 bases, with 17 bases sitting between them. The CDR3 runs 16 residues. Germline CDR1 and CDR2: SGDLS and YYNGEE. Sequenced material: CD4+ or CD8+ T cells sorted from blood, taken in a trial of the OX40 agonist ivuxolimab. This TCR was recovered from an adult with an advanced solid tumor such as melanoma, head and neck, liver or kidney cancer. The gene calls are TRBV9 and TRBJ2-2; a weak D match, TRBD2 (7 bases). The CDR3 region is CASSKGGGATTGELFF. In DNA, the CDR3 is TGTGCCAGCAGCAAAGGGGGAGGGGCCACCACCGGGGAGCTGTTTTTT.